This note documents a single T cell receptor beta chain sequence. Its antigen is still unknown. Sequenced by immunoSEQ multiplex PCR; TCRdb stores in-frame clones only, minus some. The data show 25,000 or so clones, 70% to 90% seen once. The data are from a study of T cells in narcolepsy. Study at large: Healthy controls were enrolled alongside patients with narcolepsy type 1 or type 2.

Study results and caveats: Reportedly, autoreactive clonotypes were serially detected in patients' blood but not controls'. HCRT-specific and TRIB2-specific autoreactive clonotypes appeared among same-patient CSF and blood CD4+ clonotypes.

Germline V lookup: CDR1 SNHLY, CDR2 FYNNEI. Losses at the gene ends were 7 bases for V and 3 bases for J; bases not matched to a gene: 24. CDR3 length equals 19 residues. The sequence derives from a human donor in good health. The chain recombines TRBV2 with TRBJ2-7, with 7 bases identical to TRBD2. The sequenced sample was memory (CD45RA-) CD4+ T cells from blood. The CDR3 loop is CASTKSTAGLGVGSYEQYF. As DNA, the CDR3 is TGTGCCAGCACCAAATCGACGGCAGGACTAGGCGTAGGCAGCTACGAGCAGTACTTC.